A selection of T cell receptor beta chains follows, all from one sample in a study of graft-versus-host responses after intestinal transplantation. TCRdb's table, derived via immunoSEQ multiplex PCR, lists solely in-frame clones and lacks some. The table has some 96,000 clones, 75% to 95% seen once. The material sequenced was PBMCs, taken 450 to 480 days after intestinal transplant. The receptors originated from a human patient who received an intestinal transplant, so some T cells may come from the graft donor. CDR3s include the opening cysteine and the closing phenylalanine or tryptophan. D genes are given only for firm matches. The size entry is marked missing in some rows and otherwise reads once, few, many or a size class.

.	TRBJ1-1	.	TRBV10-3	CACMGGGWNTEAFF	TGTGCCTGTATGGGGGGTGGGTGGAACACTGAAGCTTTCTTT
.	TRBJ1-1	TRBD1	TRBV7-9	CASSPTGAAIEAFF	TGTGCCAGCAGCCCAACAGGGGCCGCTATTGAAGCTTTCTTT
.	TRBJ1-1	TRBD1	TRBV13	CASSLWDRANTEAFF	TGTGCCAGCAGCTTGTGGGACAGGGCGAACACTGAAGCTTTCTTT
.	TRBJ2-3	TRBD2	TRBV2	CASNGLAGASTDTQYF	TGTGCCAGCAACGGACTAGCGGGGGCTAGCACAGATACGCAGTATTTT
.	TRBJ1-1	.	TRBV7-9	CASSLVAGAEAFF	TGTGCCAGCAGCTTAGTCGCGGGGGCCGAAGCTTTCTTT
.	TRBJ2-7	TRBD1	TRBV5-4	CASSTGTAYEQYF	TGTGCCAGCAGCACCGGGACAGCCTACGAGCAGTACTTC
.	TRBJ1-2	TRBD1	TRBV6-5	CASRRQGHGYTF	TGTGCCAGCCGAAGACAGGGGCATGGCTACACCTTC
.	TRBJ2-5	TRBD2	TRBV5-4	CASSLGGGGAGETQYF	TGTGCCAGCAGCTTGGGCGGCGGGGGGGCCGGGGAGACCCAGTACTTC
.	TRBJ1-2	TRBD1	TRBV6-6	CASRPGQGGDGYTF	TGTGCCAGCAGACCAGGACAGGGGGGCGATGGCTACACCTTC
.	TRBJ2-1	.	TRBV7-2	CASSYERGGWNEQFF	TGTGCCAGCAGCTACGAAAGGGGGGGTTGGAATGAGCAGTTCTTC
once	TRBJ2-7	.	TRBV7-5	CAPRFRFPHEQYF	TGTGCCCCCCGGTTCAGGTTTCCCCACGAGCAGTACTTC